This TCR beta chain was recovered during a study of regulatory T cells in long-lasting Graves disease. Time point specified: newly diagnosed GD, antithyroid drugs for less than 3 months. PBMC-extracted RNA yielded the TCR library. The CDR3 sequence is 18 residues long. Germline lookup yields CDR1 MNHNS and CDR2 SASEGT. Trimming removed 0 bases from V and 0 bases from J, with 17 bases in between. For TCR beta, libraries came from iRepertoire HTBI primers and Arm-PCR of CDR3 regions. One entry per CDR3 protein, called by TCRdb with MiXCR from the multiplex PCR reads. This sample carries fewer than 350,000 distinct CDR3 sequences, about 20% of them seen once, and the ten largest clones take more than 30%. This clonotype was counted ten times or more. The antigen remains unidentified. Study results and caveats: Preferential use of TRBV28, TRBJ1-2 and TRBJ2-5 was seen in persistent disease. Among persistent patients, a larger number of public clonotypes were shared (around 2,700) than among newly diagnosed patients (about 970).

The TCR sequence derives from a female donor with Graves disease. The V and J genes are TRBV6-1 and TRBJ2-5, with D possibly being TRBD1 or TRBD2 (6 bases each). The sequencing here drew on peripheral blood mononuclear cells (PBMCs), taken at new diagnosis, from a patient treated with antithyroid drugs. CDR3 in amino acids: CASSEALLNREDQETQYF. For the CDR3, the DNA is TGTGCCAGCAGTGAAGCGCTTCTTAACAGGGAGGACCAAGAGACCCAGTACTTC.